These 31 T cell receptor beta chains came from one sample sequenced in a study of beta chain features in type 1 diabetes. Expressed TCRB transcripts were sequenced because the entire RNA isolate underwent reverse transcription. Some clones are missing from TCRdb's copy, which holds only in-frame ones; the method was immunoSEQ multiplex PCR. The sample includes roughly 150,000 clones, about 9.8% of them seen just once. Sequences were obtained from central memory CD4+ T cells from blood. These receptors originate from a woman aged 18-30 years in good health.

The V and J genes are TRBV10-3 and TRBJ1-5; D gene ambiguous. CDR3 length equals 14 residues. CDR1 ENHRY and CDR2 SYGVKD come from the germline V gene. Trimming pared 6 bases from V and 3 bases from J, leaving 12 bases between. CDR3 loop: CAISEGGFNQPQHF. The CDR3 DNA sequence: TGTGCCATCAGCGAAGGAGGGTTCAATCAGCCCCAGCATTTT.

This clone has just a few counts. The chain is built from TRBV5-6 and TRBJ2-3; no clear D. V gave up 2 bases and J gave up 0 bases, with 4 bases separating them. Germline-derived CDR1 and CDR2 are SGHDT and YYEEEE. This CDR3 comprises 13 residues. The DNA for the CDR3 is TGTGCCAGCAGCTTCTCTAGCACAGATACGCAGTATTTT. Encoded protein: CASSFSSTDTQYF.

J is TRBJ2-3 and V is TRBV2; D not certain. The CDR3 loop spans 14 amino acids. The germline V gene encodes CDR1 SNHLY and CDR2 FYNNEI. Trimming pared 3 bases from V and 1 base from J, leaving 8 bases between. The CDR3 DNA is TGTGCCAGCAGTGAGACTCACGGCACAGATACGCAGTATTTT. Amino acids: CASSETHGTDTQYF.

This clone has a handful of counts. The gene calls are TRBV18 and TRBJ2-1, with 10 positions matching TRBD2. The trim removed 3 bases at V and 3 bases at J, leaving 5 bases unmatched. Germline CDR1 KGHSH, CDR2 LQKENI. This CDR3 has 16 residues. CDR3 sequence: CASSPVAGGSYNEQFF. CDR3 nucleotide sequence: TGTGCCAGCTCACCTGTAGCGGGAGGTAGCTACAATGAGCAGTTCTTC.

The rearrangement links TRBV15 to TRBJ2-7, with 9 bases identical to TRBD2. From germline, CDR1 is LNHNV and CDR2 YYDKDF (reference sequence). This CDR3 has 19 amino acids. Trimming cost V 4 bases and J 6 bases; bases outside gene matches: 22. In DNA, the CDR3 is TGTGCCACCAGCAACCCCCAGACTAGCGGCTCAACAAGGCTAAGCGAGCAGTACTTC. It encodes CATSNPQTSGSTRLSEQYF.

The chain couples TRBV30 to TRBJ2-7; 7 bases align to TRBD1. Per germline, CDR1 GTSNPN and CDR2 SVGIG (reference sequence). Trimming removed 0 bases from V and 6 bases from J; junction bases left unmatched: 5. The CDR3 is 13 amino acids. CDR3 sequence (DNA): TGTGCCTGGAGTGTACAGGGGCCGGGCGAGCAGTACTTC. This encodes CAWSVQGPGEQYF.

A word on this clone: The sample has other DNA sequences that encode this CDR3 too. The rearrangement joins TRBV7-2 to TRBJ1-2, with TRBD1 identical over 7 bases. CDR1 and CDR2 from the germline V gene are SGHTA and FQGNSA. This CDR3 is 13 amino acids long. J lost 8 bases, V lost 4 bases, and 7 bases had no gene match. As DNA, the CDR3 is TGTGCCAGCAGCTCGACAGGGTCGGGAGGCTACACCTTC. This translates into CASSSTGSGGYTF. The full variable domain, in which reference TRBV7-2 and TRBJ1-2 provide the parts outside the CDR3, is GAGVSQSPSNKVTEKGKDVELRCDPISGHTALYWYRQSLGQGLEFLIYFQGNSAPDKSGLPSDRFSAERTGGSVSTLTIQRTQQEDSAVYLCASSSTGSGGYTFGSGTRLTVV.

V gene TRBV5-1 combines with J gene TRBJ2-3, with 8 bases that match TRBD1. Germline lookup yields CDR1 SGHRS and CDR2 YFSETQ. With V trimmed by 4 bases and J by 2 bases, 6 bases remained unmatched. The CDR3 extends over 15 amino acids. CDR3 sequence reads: CASSGGQVHTDTQYF. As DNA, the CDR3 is TGCGCCAGCAGCGGGGGACAGGTCCACACAGATACGCAGTATTTT. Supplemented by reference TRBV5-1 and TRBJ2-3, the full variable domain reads KAGVTQTPRYLIKTRGQQVTLSCSPISGHRSVSWYQQTPGQGLQFLFEYFSETQRNKGNFPGRFSGRQFSNSRSEMNVSTLELGDSALYLCASSGGQVHTDTQYFGPGTRLTVL.

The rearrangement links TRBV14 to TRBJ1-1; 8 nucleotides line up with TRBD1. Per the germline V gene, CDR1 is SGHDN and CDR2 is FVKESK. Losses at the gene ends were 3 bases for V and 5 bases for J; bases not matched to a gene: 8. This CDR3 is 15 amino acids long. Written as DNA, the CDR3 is TGTGCCAGCAGCCATTCCGGACAGGGAAGGACTGAAGCTTTCTTT. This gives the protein CASSHSGQGRTEAFF. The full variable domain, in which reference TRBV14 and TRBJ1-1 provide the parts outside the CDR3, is EAGVTQFPSHSVIEKGQTVTLRCDPISGHDNLYWYRRVMGKEIKFLLHFVKESKQDESGMPNNRFLAERTGGTYSTLKVQPAELEDSGVYFCASSHSGQGRTEAFFGQGTRLTVV.

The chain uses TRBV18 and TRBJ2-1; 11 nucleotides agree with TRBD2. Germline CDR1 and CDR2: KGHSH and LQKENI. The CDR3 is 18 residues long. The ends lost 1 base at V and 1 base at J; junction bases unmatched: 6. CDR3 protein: CASSPQSLAGGSYNEQFF. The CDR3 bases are TGTGCCAGCTCACCACAGTCTCTAGCGGGAGGTTCCTACAATGAGCAGTTCTTC.

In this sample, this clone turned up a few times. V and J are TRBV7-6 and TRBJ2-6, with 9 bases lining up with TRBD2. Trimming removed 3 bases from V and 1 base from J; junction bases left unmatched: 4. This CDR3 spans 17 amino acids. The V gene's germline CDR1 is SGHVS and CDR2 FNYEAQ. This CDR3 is CASSFSGGTSGANVLTF. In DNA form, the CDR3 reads TGTGCCAGCAGCTTCAGCGGGGGGACATCTGGGGCCAACGTCCTGACTTTC.

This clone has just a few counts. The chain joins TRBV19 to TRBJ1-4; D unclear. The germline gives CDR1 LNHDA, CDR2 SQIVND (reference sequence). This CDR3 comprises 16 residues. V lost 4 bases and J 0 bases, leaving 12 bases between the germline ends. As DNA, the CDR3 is TGTGCCAGTAGTACGGCAAAGACTGCAACTAATGAAAAACTGTTTTTT. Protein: CASSTAKTATNEKLFF.

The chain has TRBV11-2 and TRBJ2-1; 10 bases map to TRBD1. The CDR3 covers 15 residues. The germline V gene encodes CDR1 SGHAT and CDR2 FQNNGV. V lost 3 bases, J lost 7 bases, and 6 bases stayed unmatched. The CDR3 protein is CASSFWDRGRNEQFF. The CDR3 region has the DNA TGTGCCAGCAGCTTCTGGGACAGGGGTCGAAATGAGCAGTTCTTC. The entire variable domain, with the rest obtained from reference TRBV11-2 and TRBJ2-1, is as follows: EAGVAQSPRYKIIEKRQSVAFWCNPISGHATLYWYQQILGQGPKLLIQFQNNGVVDDSQLPKDRFSAERLKGVDSTLKIQPAKLEDSAVYLCASSFWDRGRNEQFFGPGTRLTVL.

The CDR3 region is CASSLVLSNEQFF. The DNA for the CDR3 is TGCGCCAGCAGCTTGGTCCTTAGCAATGAGCAGTTCTTC. The chain is built from TRBV5-1 and TRBJ2-1; D is ambiguous. The V end was cut by 0 bases, the J end by 6 bases, with 7 bases between. CDR3 length: 13 amino acids. Per the germline V gene, CDR1 is SGHRS and CDR2 is YFSETQ.

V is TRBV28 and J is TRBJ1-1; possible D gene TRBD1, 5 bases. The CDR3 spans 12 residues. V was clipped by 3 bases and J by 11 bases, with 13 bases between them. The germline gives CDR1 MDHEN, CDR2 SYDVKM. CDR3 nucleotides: TGTGCCAGCAGTTTCGGAGGGGAGCGCGCTTTCTTT. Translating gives CASSFGGERAFF.

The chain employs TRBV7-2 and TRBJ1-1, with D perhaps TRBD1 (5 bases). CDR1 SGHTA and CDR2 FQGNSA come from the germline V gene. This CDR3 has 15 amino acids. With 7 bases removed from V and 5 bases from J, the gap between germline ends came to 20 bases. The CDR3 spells CASTLRGRGGTEAFF. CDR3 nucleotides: TGTGCCAGCACTTTGAGAGGGCGGGGCGGAACTGAAGCTTTCTTT. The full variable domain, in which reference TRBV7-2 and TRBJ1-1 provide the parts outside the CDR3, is GAGVSQSPSNKVTEKGKDVELRCDPISGHTALYWYRQSLGQGLEFLIYFQGNSAPDKSGLPSDRFSAERTGGSVSTLTIQRTQQEDSAVYLCASTLRGRGGTEAFFGQGTRLTVV.

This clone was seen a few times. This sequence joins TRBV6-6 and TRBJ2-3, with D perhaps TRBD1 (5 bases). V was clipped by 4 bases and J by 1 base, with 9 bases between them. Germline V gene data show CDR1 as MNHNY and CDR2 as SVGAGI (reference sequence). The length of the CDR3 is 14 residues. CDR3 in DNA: TGTGCCAGCAGTTTACGACAGCGCACAGATACGCAGTATTTT. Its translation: CASSLRQRTDTQYF.

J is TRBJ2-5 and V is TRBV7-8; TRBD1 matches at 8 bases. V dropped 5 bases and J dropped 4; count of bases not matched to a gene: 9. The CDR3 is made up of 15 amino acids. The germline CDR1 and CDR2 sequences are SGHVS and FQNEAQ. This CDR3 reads CASSAGQGKGETQYF. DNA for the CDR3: TGTGCCAGCAGCGCCGGACAGGGAAAAGGAGAGACCCAGTACTTC.

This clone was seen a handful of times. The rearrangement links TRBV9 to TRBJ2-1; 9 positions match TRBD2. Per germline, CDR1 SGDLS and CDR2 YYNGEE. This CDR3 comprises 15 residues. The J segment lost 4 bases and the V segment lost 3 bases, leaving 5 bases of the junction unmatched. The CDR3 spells CASSASGAIYNEQFF. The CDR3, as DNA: TGTGCCAGCAGCGCTAGCGGGGCAATTTACAATGAGCAGTTCTTC.

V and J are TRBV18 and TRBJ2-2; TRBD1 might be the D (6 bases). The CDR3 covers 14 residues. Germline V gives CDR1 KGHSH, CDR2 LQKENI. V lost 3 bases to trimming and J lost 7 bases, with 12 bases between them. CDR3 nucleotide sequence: TGTGCCAGCTCACCGAACAGACAGGTCGGGGAGCTGTTTTTT. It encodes CASSPNRQVGELFF. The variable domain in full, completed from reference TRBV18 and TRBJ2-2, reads NAGVMQNPRHLVRRRGQEARLRCSPMKGHSHVYWYRQLPEEGLKFMVYLQKENIIDESGMPKERFSAEFPKEGPSILRIQQVVRGDSAAYFCASSPNRQVGELFFGEGSRLTVL.

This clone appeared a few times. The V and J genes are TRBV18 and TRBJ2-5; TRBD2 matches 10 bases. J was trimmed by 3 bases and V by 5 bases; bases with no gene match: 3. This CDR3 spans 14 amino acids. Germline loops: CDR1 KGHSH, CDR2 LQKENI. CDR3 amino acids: CASSDLAGEETQYF. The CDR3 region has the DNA TGTGCCAGCTCAGACCTAGCGGGGGAAGAGACCCAGTACTTC.

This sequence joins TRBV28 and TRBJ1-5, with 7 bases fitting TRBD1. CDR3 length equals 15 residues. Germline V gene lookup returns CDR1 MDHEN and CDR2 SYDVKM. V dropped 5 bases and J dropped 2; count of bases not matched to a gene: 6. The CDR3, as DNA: TGTGCCAGCAGTACTACAGGGGTTGGCAATCAGCCCCAGCATTTT. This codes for CASSTTGVGNQPQHF.

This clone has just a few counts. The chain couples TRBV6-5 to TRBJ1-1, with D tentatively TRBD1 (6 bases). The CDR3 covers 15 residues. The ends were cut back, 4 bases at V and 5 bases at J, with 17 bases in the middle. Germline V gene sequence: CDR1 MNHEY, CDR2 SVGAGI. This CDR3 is CASSSLGGRGTEAFF. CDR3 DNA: TGTGCCAGCAGTTCCCTGGGGGGGAGGGGGACTGAAGCTTTCTTT.

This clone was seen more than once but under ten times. CDR3 in DNA: TGCGCCAGCAGCCAACAGACCATGAACACTGAAGCTTTCTTT. It specifies CASSQQTMNTEAFF. This chain joins TRBV5-1 and TRBJ1-1; D gene unclear. V dropped 4 bases and J dropped 0 bases, with 10 bases sitting between them. Germline-derived CDR1 and CDR2 are SGHRS and YFSETQ. The CDR3 runs 14 residues. Supplemented by reference TRBV5-1 and TRBJ1-1, the full variable domain reads KAGVTQTPRYLIKTRGQQVTLSCSPISGHRSVSWYQQTPGQGLQFLFEYFSETQRNKGNFPGRFSGRQFSNSRSEMNVSTLELGDSALYLCASSQQTMNTEAFFGQGTRLTVV.

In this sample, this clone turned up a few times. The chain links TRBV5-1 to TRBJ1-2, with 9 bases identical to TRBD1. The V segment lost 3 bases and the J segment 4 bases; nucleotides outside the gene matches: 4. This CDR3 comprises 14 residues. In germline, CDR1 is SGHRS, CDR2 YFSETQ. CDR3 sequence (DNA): TGCGCCAGCAGCTGGACAGGGGAGAGCTATGGCTACACCTTC. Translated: CASSWTGESYGYTF.

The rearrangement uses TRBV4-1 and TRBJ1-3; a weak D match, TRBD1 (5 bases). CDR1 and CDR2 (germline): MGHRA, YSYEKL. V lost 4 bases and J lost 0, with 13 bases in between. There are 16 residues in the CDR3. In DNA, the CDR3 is TGCGCCAGCAGCCGTGGCGGGACCCGCTCTGGAAACACCATATATTTT. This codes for CASSRGGTRSGNTIYF.

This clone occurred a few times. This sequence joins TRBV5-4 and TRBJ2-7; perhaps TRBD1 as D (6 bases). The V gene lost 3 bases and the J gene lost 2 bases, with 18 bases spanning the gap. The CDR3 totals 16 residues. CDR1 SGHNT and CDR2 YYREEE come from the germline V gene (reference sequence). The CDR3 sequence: CASSSDPRGITYEQYF. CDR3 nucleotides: TGTGCCAGCAGCTCTGATCCTAGGGGGATCACCTACGAGCAGTACTTC.

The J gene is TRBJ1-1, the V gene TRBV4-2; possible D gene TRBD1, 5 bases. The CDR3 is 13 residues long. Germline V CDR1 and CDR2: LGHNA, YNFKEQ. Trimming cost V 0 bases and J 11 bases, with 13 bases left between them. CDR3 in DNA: TGTGCCAGCAGCCAAGAGGGGCAGGGAAGGGCTTTCTTT. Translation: CASSQEGQGRAFF.

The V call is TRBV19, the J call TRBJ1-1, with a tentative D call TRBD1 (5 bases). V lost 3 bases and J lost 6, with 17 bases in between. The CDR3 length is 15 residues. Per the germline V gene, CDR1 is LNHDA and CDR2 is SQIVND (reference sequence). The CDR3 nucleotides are TGTGCCAGTAGTATTAATGAAGCAAGGGGCTCTGAAGCTTTCTTT. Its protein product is CASSINEARGSEAFF.

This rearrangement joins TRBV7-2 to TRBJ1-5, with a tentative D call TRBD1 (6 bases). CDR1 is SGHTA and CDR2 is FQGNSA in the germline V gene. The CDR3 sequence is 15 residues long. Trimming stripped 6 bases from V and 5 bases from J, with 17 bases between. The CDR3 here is CASSSLLGADQPQHF. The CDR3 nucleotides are TGTGCCAGCAGTTCTCTCCTGGGGGCGGATCAGCCCCAGCATTTT.

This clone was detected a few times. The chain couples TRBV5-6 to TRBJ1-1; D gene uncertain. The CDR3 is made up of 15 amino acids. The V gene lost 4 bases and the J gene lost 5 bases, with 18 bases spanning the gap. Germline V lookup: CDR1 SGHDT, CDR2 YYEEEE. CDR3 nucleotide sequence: TGTGCCAGCAGCCGCCTTAGGAGCGCGAGAACTGAAGCTTTCTTT. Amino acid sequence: CASSRLRSARTEAFF. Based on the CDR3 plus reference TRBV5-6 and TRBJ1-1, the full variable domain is DAGVTQSPTHLIKTRGQQVTLRCSPKSGHDTVSWYQQALGQGPQFIFQYYEEEERQRGNFPDRFSGHQFPNYSSELNVNALLLGDSALYLCASSRLRSARTEAFFGQGTRLTVV.